The T cell receptor beta chain under discussion was sequenced for a study of OX40 agonist ivuxolimab in advanced cancers. Using immunoSEQ multiplex PCR, the repertoire was profiled, and TCRdb retains in-frame clones only, with some absent. This sample has about 70,000 clones, with around 80% found just once. A word on this clone: The antigen is not known.

Findings and limits, study-wide: Expanded clones were, on average, more numerous among CD8+ T cells than CD4+. Part of the nonresponder group also had normalized T-cell clonal expansion that was low.

There are 16 residues in the CDR3. V shed 2 bases and J shed 0 bases, with 10 bases lying between them. Germline CDR1 reads MNHNS; CDR2 reads SASEGT. The genes are TRBV6-1 and TRBJ1-4; D possibly corresponds to TRBD1 (5 bases). The clonotype was recovered from an adult with an advanced solid tumor such as melanoma, head and neck, liver or kidney cancer. This sample comprised CD4+ or CD8+ T cells sorted from blood, obtained in a trial of the OX40 agonist ivuxolimab. The CDR3: CASSEQLGATNEKLFF. Here the CDR3 DNA reads TGTGCCAGCAGTGAACAATTGGGGGCAACTAATGAAAAACTGTTTTTT.